This note documents a single TCR beta chain sequence. What it binds is unknown. The sample originates from a study of T cell responses to AZD1222 COVID-19 vaccine. Study-wide results and caveats: Spike-spanning, vaccine-associated CD4 TCRs were dominant at 160-218 and 743-854. Most donors were white British and more were female, and clonal diversity was possibly underestimated. Following two doses of AZD1222, Spike-specific TCR breadth and depth rose. Repertoire collection took place solely once the T cell response had peaked.

Clones were read by immunoSEQ multiplex PCR, and TCRdb kept only the in-frame ones, dropping some. The data contain about 130,000 clones, roughly 90% of them singletons. The sample was peripheral blood, taken on day 0 of AZD1222 vaccination. The source of this sequence is an adult in good health.

The CDR3 loop reads CASTPGMWGYTF. CDR3 coding DNA: TGTGCCAGCACCCCCGGCATGTGGGGCTACACCTTC. The chain carries TRBV6-2 or TRBV6-3 and TRBJ1-2, with no clear D. V shed 7 bases and J shed 8 bases, with 14 bases lying between them. CDR3 length: 12 amino acids. Germline V lookup: CDR1 MNHEY, CDR2 SVGEGT.